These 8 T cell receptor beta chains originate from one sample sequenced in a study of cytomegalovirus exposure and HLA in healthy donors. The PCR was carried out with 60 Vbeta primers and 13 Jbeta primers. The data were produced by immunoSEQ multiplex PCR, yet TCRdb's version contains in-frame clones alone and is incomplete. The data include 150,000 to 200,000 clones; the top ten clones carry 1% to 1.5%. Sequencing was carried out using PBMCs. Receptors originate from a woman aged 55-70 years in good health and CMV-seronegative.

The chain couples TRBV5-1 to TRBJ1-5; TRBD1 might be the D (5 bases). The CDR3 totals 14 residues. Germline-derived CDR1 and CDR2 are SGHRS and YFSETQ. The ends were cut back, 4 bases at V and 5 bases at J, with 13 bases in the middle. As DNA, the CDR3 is TGCGCCAGCAGCCCACTCGGGGGGGATCAGCCCCAGCATTTT. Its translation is CASSPLGGDQPQHF.

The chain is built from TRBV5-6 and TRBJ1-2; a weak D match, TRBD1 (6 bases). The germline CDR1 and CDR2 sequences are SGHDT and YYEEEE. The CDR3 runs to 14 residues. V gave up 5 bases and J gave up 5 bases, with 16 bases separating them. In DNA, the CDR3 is TGTGCCAGCAGGGGGGGGCCTAGTCGATATGGCTACACCTTC. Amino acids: CASRGGPSRYGYTF.

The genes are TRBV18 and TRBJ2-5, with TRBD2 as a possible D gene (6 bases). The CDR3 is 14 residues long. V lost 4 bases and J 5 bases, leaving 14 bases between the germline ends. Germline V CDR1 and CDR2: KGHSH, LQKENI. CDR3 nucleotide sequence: TGTGCCAGCTCACTCACGAGCCGGGAGGAGACCCAGTACTTC. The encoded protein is CASSLTSREETQYF. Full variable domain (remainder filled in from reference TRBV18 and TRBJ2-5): NAGVMQNPRHLVRRRGQEARLRCSPMKGHSHVYWYRQLPEEGLKFMVYLQKENIIDESGMPKERFSAEFPKEGPSILRIQQVVRGDSAAYFCASSLTSREETQYFGPGTRLLVL.

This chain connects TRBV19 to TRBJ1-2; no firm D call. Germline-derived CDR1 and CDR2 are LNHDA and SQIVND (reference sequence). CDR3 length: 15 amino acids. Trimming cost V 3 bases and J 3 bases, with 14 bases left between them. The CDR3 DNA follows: TGTGCCAGTAGTATTGTGGCAGGTCAGGACTATGGCTACACCTTC. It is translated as CASSIVAGQDYGYTF.

CDR3 coding DNA: TGCAGCGTACCGGACAAAAGCTCCTACAATGAGCAGTTCTTC. This sequence encodes CSVPDKSSYNEQFF. The rearrangement links TRBV29-1 to TRBJ2-1, with D perhaps matching TRBD1 (5 bases). The V end lost 6 bases, the J end lost 0 bases, and 12 bases lay between the germline ends. This CDR3 has 14 amino acids. Germline V gene lookup returns CDR1 SQVTM and CDR2 ANQGSEA.

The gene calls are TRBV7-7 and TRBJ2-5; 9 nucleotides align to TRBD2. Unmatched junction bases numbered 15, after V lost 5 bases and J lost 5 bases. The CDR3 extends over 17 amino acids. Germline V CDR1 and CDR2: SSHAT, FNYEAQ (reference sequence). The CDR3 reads CASSPPRSSGRWETQYF. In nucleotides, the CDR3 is TGTGCCAGCAGCCCCCCTCGGTCCAGCGGGAGGTGGGAGACCCAGTACTTC.

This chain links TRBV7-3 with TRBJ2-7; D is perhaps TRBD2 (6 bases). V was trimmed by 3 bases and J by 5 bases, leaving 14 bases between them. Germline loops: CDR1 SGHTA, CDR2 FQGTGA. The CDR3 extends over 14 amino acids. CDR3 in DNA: TGTGCCAGCAGCTTCGGAGGGAGTGGAGACGAGCAGTACTTC. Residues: CASSFGGSGDEQYF.

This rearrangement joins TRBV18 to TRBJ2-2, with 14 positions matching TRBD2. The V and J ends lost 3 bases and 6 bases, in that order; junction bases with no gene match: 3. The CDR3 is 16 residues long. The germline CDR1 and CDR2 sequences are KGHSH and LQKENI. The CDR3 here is CASSPGLAGVPGELFF. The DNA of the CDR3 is TGTGCCAGCTCACCGGGACTAGCGGGAGTTCCCGGGGAGCTGTTTTTT.